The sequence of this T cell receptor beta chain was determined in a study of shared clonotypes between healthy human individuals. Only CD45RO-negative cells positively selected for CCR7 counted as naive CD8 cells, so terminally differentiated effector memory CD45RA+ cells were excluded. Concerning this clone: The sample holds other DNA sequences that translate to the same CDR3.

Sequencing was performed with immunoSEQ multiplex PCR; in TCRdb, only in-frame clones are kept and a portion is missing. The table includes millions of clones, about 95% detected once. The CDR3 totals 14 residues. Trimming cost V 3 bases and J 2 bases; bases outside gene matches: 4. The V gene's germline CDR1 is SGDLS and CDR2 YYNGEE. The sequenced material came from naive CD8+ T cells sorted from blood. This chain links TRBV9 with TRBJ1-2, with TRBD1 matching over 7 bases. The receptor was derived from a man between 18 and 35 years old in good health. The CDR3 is CASSGTGGNYGYTF. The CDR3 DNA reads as TGTGCCAGCAGCGGGACAGGAGGAAACTATGGCTACACCTTC.